Shown below are 25 T cell receptor beta chains from a single sample sequenced in a study of shared clonotypes between healthy human individuals. Generated by immunoSEQ multiplex PCR, the TCRdb table keeps only in-frame clones and is missing some. The sample holds roughly 2 million clones, more than 90% seen once. The sample was naive CD4+ T cells sorted from blood. The subset here: CD45RA+ positively selected. All receptors derive from a young man in good health.

The V gene is TRBV13, the J gene TRBJ2-3; D assignment may be TRBD1 or TRBD2 (5 bases each). Germline V gene sequence: CDR1 PRHDT, CDR2 FYEKMQ (reference sequence). The CDR3 loop spans 16 amino acids. Trimming cost V 5 bases and J 0 bases, with 15 bases left between them. The DNA for the CDR3 is TGTGCCAGCAGCCCCGGGACCCCTAAAAGCACAGATACGCAGTATTTT. This translates into CASSPGTPKSTDTQYF. Supplemented by reference TRBV13 and TRBJ2-3, the full variable domain reads AAGVIQSPRHLIKEKRETATLKCYPIPRHDTVYWYQQGPGQDPQFLISFYEKMQSDKGSIPDRFSAQQFSDYHSELNMSSLELGDSALYFCASSPGTPKSTDTQYFGPGTRLTVL.

A note on this clone: Other DNA variants within this sample encode the same CDR3. The gene calls are TRBV6-1 and TRBJ1-5; no reliable D call. V lost 4 bases to trimming and J lost 2 bases, with 9 bases between them. The CDR3 spans 14 residues. Germline V CDR1 and CDR2: MNHNS, SASEGT. The DNA for the CDR3 is TGTGCCAGCAGTGTGGACGGAGGCAATCAGCCCCAGCATTTT. This encodes CASSVDGGNQPQHF.

This clone was detected once. The chain is built from TRBV9 and TRBJ2-5; either TRBD1 or TRBD2 may supply D (5 bases each). The V gene's germline CDR1 is SGDLS and CDR2 YYNGEE. The CDR3 loop spans 13 amino acids. The V end was cut by 3 bases, the J end by 3 bases, with 9 bases between. The CDR3 spells CASSEGREETQYF. As DNA, the CDR3 is TGTGCCAGCAGCGAGGGGAGAGAAGAGACCCAGTACTTC. The full variable domain, completed using reference TRBV9 and TRBJ2-5, is DSGVTQTPKHLITATGQRVTLRCSPRSGDLSVYWYQQSLDQGLQFLIQYYNGEERAKGNILERFSAQQFPDLHSELNLSSLELGDSALYFCASSEGREETQYFGPGTRLLVL.

The chain couples TRBV30 to TRBJ2-7, with a possible D match to TRBD2 (6 bases). Germline loops: CDR1 GTSNPN, CDR2 SVGIG (reference sequence). The germline V and J ends were trimmed by 1 base and 2 bases, with 15 bases remaining between them. The CDR3 is 15 amino acids. The CDR3 region is CAWSGGETYPYEQYF. The CDR3 region has the DNA TGTGCCTGGAGTGGGGGGGAGACTTACCCCTACGAGCAGTACTTC.

The J gene is TRBJ1-2, the V gene TRBV2, with D possibly matching TRBD1 (6 bases). This CDR3 comprises 14 residues. V was trimmed by 8 bases and J by 7 bases, leaving 20 bases between them. CDR1 SNHLY and CDR2 FYNNEI come from the germline V gene. This CDR3 reads CASLPTGSPAGYTF. The CDR3, as DNA: TGTGCCAGCCTTCCCACAGGGTCGCCAGCTGGCTACACCTTC. Full variable domain (outside the CDR3, taken from reference TRBV2 and TRBJ1-2): EPEVTQTPSHQVTQMGQEVILRCVPISNHLYFYWYRQILGQKVEFLVSFYNNEISEKSEIFDDQFSVERPDGSNFTLKIRSTKLEDSAMYFCASLPTGSPAGYTFGSGTRLTVV.

The chain recombines TRBV5-8 with TRBJ1-1, with a weak D call TRBD1 (5 bases). Germline CDR1 and CDR2: SGHTS and YDEGEE. The CDR3 extends over 16 amino acids. The V end lost 5 bases, the J end lost 1 base, and 18 bases lay between the germline ends. The CDR3 loop is CASRQTRRGTNTEAFF. In DNA, the CDR3 is TGTGCCAGCAGGCAAACACGTCGGGGGACGAACACTGAAGCTTTCTTT.

This clone showed up just once. The chain uses TRBV7-2 and TRBJ2-7; the D gene could be TRBD1 or TRBD2 (5 bases each). Trimming removed 3 bases at V and 5 bases at J, with 11 bases between. The CDR3 has 13 amino acids. Germline CDR1 is SGHTA and CDR2 is FQGNSA. CDR3 sequence reads: CASSFQGTDEQYF. CDR3 coding DNA: TGTGCCAGCAGCTTTCAAGGGACGGACGAGCAGTACTTC.

V gene TRBV5-1 combines with J gene TRBJ2-5; TRBD2 is a possible D gene (6 bases). Germline-derived CDR1 and CDR2 are SGHRS and YFSETQ. V dropped 4 bases and J dropped 5 bases, with 21 bases sitting between them. The CDR3 is 16 amino acids. CDR3 sequence (DNA): TGCGCCAGCAGCCGTCTCGGTCGGGGAGGTGGGGAGACCCAGTACTTC. It encodes CASSRLGRGGGETQYF.

This chain links TRBV2 with TRBJ2-6; 11 nucleotides agree with TRBD2. Germline V gives CDR1 SNHLY, CDR2 FYNNEI. CDR3 length: 17 amino acids. J lost 2 bases, V lost 8 bases, and 8 bases had no gene match. CDR3 nucleotides: TGTGCCAGCTTACCGACTAGCGGGGCAGCTGGGGCCAACGTCCTGACTTTC. Its protein is CASLPTSGAAGANVLTF.

The V gene is TRBV10-3, the J gene TRBJ1-6, with unresolved D. V shed 2 bases and J shed 0 bases, with 11 bases lying between them. CDR3 length equals 17 residues. Looked up from germline, CDR1 is ENHRY and CDR2 is SYGVKD. CDR3 protein: CAISEEQESSYNSPLHF. The CDR3 DNA reads as TGTGCCATCAGTGAGGAGCAGGAGAGCTCCTATAATTCACCCCTCCACTTT.

The V call is TRBV7-2, the J call TRBJ1-1, with D unclear. This CDR3 spans 13 amino acids. V dropped 5 bases and J dropped 1 base, with 8 bases sitting between them. From germline, CDR1 is SGHTA and CDR2 FQGNSA. CDR3 region: CASSLWKNTEAFF. For the CDR3, the DNA is TGTGCCAGCAGCCTTTGGAAGAACACTGAAGCTTTCTTT.

The chain uses TRBV5-4 and TRBJ2-2, with D unclear. The CDR3 is 14 amino acids. Germline V gene sequence: CDR1 SGHNT, CDR2 YYREEE (reference sequence). Trimming took off 4 bases at V and 4 bases at J, with 11 bases between the two ends. Here the CDR3 DNA reads TGTGCCAGCAGCCCCCAGTCTGGCACCGGGGAGCTGTTTTTT. It yields the protein CASSPQSGTGELFF. Looking up the rest from reference TRBV5-4 and TRBJ2-2 gives the full variable domain: ETGVTQSPTHLIKTRGQQVTLRCSSQSGHNTVSWYQQALGQGPQFIFQYYREEENGRGNFPPRFSGLQFPNYSSELNVNALELDDSALYLCASSPQSGTGELFFGEGSRLTVL.

The gene calls are TRBV29-1 and TRBJ1-1; D remains unclear. This CDR3 has 13 amino acids. Germline V gives CDR1 SQVTM, CDR2 ANQGSEA. V lost 4 bases and J 0 bases, leaving 9 bases between the germline ends. DNA of the CDR3: TGCAGCGTTGCAAGCATCATGAACACTGAAGCTTTCTTT. Translating gives CSVASIMNTEAFF.

The rearrangement uses TRBV28 and TRBJ1-2; D call uncertain. CDR3 length: 12 amino acids. Germline V gene lookup returns CDR1 MDHEN and CDR2 SYDVKM. V lost 3 bases and J 3 bases, leaving 5 bases between the germline ends. Here the CDR3 reads CASSFGHYGYTF. The CDR3 DNA reads TGTGCCAGCAGTTTTGGGCACTATGGCTACACCTTC.

The rearrangement uses TRBV4-3 and TRBJ1-5, with TRBD1 as a possible D gene (5 bases). Germline V CDR1 and CDR2: LGHNA, YSLEER. Trimming cost V 0 bases and J 0 bases, with 9 bases left between them. The CDR3 is made up of 16 amino acids. In nucleotides, the CDR3 is TGCGCCAGCAGCCAAGAGAGGGGCCTTAGCAATCAGCCCCAGCATTTT. Protein sequence: CASSQERGLSNQPQHF.

CDR3 sequence: CASSLGDFPPPYF. Here the CDR3 DNA reads TGTGCCAGCAGCTTAGGGGACTTTCCCCCCCCGTATTTT. The rearrangement joins TRBV11-2 to TRBJ2-3; a weak D match, TRBD2 (6 bases). V lost 1 base and J lost 14, with 16 bases in between. Germline V gene sequence: CDR1 SGHAT, CDR2 FQNNGV. The CDR3 contains 13 residues.

The chain joins TRBV7-8 to TRBJ2-7; 11 bases fit TRBD2. The CDR3 length is 16 residues. From germline, CDR1 is SGHVS and CDR2 FQNEAQ. The ends lost 5 bases at V and 4 bases at J; junction bases unmatched: 10. For the CDR3, the DNA is TGTGCCAGCAGCCTCGGGTCTAGCGGGGGGAGATACGAGCAGTACTTC. It translates to CASSLGSSGGRYEQYF.

The V and J genes are TRBV5-1 and TRBJ1-1; no definite D call. The germline gives CDR1 SGHRS, CDR2 YFSETQ. Trimming left V 0 bases short and J 6 bases short, with 15 bases between. The CDR3 spans 15 residues. Here the CDR3 reads CASSLVSGEISEAFF. CDR3 in DNA: TGCGCCAGCAGCTTGGTGTCTGGGGAGATTTCTGAAGCTTTCTTT.

The chain uses TRBV1 and TRBJ2-4; TRBD2, the D gene given by the table, was not confirmed from the DNA. TRBV1 is noted as a pseudogene. The CDR3 length is 15 residues. The CDR3 DNA sequence: TGCACCAGCAGCCAAACCGAACTAGCCAAAAACATTCAGTACTTC. Translation gives CTSSQTELAKNIQYF.

The sample holds one count of this clone. This chain links TRBV18 with TRBJ2-7, with TRBD2 matching 11 bases. This CDR3 is 17 amino acids long. The V and J ends lost 3 bases and 1 base, in that order; junction bases with no gene match: 8. Per the germline V gene, CDR1 is KGHSH and CDR2 is LQKENI. The CDR3 nucleotides are TGTGCCAGCTCACCTCCTGGGACTAGCGGTGATTCCTACGAGCAGTACTTC. It translates to CASSPPGTSGDSYEQYF.

As to this clone: Other DNA variants within this sample encode the same CDR3. The chain uses TRBV6-1 and TRBJ2-5; D is unclear. Germline V gene sequence: CDR1 MNHNS, CDR2 SASEGT. The CDR3 loop spans 12 amino acids. The ends were cut back, 7 bases at V and 2 bases at J, with 8 bases in the middle. The CDR3 DNA follows: TGTGCCAGCACCCCGAGGCAAGAGACCCAGTACTTC. Its protein is CASTPRQETQYF.

This rearrangement joins TRBV6-5 to TRBJ1-1; TRBD1 matches at 8 bases. CDR1 is MNHEY and CDR2 is SVGAGI in the germline V gene. V was clipped by 0 bases and J by 0 bases; unmatched bases: 3. This CDR3 is 16 amino acids long. CDR3 coding DNA: TGTGCCAGCAGTTACTCGGCAGGGGGCATGAACACTGAAGCTTTCTTT. Its translation is CASSYSAGGMNTEAFF.

V and J are TRBV9 and TRBJ2-5, with 9 nucleotides matching TRBD1. The CDR3 has 15 amino acids. The germline CDR1 and CDR2 sequences are SGDLS and YYNGEE. The ends lost 3 bases at V and 5 bases at J; junction bases unmatched: 8. CDR3 in DNA: TGTGCCAGCAGCGCCTGGACAGGGGCTGGGGAGACCCAGTACTTC. As protein: CASSAWTGAGETQYF.

Details on this clone: This same CDR3 is encoded by further DNA sequences in the sample. The chain employs TRBV5-1 and TRBJ2-5, with 8 bases aligning to TRBD2. Germline trimming cut 2 bases from V and 2 bases from J; bases unmatched to any gene: 2. This CDR3 has 14 amino acids. Germline V gives CDR1 SGHRS, CDR2 YFSETQ. CDR3 residues: CASSLAGDQETQYF. In nucleotides, the CDR3 is TGCGCCAGCAGCTTAGCGGGGGATCAAGAGACCCAGTACTTC.

J is TRBJ2-1 and V is TRBV11-1; 8 bases agree with TRBD1. With 6 bases clipped from V and 0 bases from J, the junction kept 1 base outside the gene matches. CDR1 and CDR2 from the germline V gene are SGHAT and FQDESV (reference sequence). The CDR3 loop spans 14 amino acids. The CDR3 coding sequence is TGTGCCAGCAGACAGGGGGACTCCTACAATGAGCAGTTCTTC. Translated: CASRQGDSYNEQFF.